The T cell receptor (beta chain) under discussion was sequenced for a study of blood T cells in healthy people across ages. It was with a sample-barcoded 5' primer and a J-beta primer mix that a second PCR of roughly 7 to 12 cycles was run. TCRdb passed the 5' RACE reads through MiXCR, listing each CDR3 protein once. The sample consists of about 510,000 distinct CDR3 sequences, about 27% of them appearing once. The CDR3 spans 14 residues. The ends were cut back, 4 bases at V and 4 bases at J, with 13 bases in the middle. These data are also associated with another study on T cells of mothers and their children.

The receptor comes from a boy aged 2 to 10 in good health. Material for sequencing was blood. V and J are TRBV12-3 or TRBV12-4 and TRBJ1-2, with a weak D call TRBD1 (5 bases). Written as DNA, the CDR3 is TGTGCCAGCAGTTCGACAGAGATACCCTATGGCTACACCTTC. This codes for CASSSTEIPYGYTF.